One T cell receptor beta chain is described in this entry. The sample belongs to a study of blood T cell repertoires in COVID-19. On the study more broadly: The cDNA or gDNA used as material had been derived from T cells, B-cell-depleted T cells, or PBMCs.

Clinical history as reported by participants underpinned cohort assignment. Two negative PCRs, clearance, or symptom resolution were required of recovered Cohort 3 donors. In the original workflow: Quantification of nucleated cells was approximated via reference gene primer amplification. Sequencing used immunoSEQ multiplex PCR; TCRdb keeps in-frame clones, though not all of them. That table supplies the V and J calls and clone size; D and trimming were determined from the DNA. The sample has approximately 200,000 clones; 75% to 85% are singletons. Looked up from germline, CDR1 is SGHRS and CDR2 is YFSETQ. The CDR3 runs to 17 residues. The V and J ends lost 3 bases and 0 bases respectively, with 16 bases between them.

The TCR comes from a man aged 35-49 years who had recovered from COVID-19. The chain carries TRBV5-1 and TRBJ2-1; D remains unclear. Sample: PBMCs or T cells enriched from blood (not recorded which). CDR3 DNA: TGCGCCAGCAGCTCGCCCTCTCGCGAGAGCTCCTACAATGAGCAGTTCTTC. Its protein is CASSSPSRESSYNEQFF.